This T cell receptor (beta chain) was captured in a study of beta chain features in type 1 diabetes. Study-level points and caveats: For Type 1 diabetes patients, all four CD4+ subsets carried TCRB CDR3s that were moderately but significantly shorter. Type 1 diabetes patients had VDJ junctions that carried fewer insertions and more deletions.

The CDR3 length is 13 residues. Trimming left V 6 bases short and J 4 bases short, with 13 bases between. Germline lookup yields CDR1 SGHTA and CDR2 FQGNSA. As to this clone: Its specificity is unknown.

All of the isolated RNA was reverse transcribed, so expressed TCRB transcripts were sequenced. This table comes from immunoSEQ multiplex PCR, and its TCRdb copy is limited to in-frame clones, with some not included. The table records about 660,000 clones, over 11% of them present only once. Sequences were obtained from naive CD4+ T cells from blood. The chain recombines TRBV7-2 with TRBJ2-7; D might be TRBD2 (5 bases). This receptor was taken from a man younger than 35 with type 1 diabetes. CDR3 nucleotides: TGTGCCAGCAGTTCCCTGAGGGCGTACGAGCAGTACTTC. Translated, it gives CASSSLRAYEQYF.